The clone carrying this T cell receptor (beta chain) has just a few counts. Its antigen is as yet unknown. Germline-derived CDR1 and CDR2 are SNHLY and FYNNEI. The germline V and J ends were trimmed by 5 bases and 7 bases, with 9 bases remaining between them. This CDR3 is 12 amino acids long. The sample is drawn from a study of identifying expanded T cells in peripheral blood. Study results and limitations: Technical replicates showed about 1.1 changed clones; roughly two weeks roughly 18; four weeks 19.

Sequencing used immunoSEQ multiplex PCR; TCRdb keeps in-frame clones, though not all of them. Of 120,000 or so clones in the sample, roughly 80% were seen once. Healthy donors had no documented immune events, such as infections, while sampled. The clonotype originates from a person aged 18 to 75 in good health. The genes are TRBV2 and TRBJ1-5; tentative D call: TRBD1 (5 bases). The specimen sequenced was blood. The CDR3 nucleotides read TGTGCCAGCAGTCTTCAGGGACAGCCCCAGCATTTT. Protein: CASSLQGQPQHF.